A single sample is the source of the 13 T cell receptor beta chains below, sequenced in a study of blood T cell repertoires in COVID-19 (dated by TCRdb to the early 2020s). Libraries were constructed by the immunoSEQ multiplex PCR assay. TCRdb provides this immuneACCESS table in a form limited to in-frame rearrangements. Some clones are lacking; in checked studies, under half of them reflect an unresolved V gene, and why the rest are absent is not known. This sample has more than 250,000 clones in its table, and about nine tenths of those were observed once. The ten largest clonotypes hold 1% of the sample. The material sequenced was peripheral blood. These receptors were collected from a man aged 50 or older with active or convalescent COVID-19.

The CDR3 loop is CASSSQDQPQHF. CDR3 DNA sequence: TGTGCCAGCAGCTCTCAGGATCAGCCCCAGCATTTT. This chain joins TRBV5-8 and TRBJ1-5; D unclear. The V gene's germline CDR1 is SGHTS and CDR2 YDEGEE. This CDR3 is 12 amino acids long. Trimming stripped 3 bases from V and 5 bases from J, with 6 bases between. The full variable domain, completed using reference TRBV5-8 and TRBJ1-5, is EAGVTQSPTHLIKTRGQQATLRCSPISGHTSVYWYQQALGLGLQFLLWYDEGEERNRGNFPPRFSGRQFPNYSSELNVNALELEDSALYLCASSSQDQPQHFGDGTRLSIL.

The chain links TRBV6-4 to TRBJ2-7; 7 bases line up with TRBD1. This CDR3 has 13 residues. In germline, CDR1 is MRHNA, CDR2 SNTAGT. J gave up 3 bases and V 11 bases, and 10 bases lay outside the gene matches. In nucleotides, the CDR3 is TGTGCCGGACTGACAGGGACCCTCTACGAGCAGTACTTC. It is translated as CAGLTGTLYEQYF.

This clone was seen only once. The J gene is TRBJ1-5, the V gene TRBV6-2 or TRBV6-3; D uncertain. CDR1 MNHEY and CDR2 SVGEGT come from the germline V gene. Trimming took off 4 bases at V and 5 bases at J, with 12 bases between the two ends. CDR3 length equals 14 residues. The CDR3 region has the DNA TGTGCCAGCAGTTCGCGACTGGGTGATCAGCCCCAGCATTTT. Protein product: CASSSRLGDQPQHF.

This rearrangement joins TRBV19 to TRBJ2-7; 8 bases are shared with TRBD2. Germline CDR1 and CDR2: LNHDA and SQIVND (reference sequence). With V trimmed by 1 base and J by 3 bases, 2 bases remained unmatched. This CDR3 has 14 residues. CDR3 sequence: CASSIAAGGYEQYF. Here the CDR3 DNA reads TGTGCCAGTAGTATAGCGGCGGGAGGCTACGAGCAGTACTTC.

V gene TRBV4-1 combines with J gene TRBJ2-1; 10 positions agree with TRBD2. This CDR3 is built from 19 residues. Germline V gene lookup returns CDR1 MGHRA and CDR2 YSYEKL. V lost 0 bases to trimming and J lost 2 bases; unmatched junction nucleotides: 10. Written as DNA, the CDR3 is TGCGCCAGCAGCCAAGACCGCAGCGGGGGGGCCCGGGCCTACAATGAGCAGTTCTTC. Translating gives CASSQDRSGGARAYNEQFF.

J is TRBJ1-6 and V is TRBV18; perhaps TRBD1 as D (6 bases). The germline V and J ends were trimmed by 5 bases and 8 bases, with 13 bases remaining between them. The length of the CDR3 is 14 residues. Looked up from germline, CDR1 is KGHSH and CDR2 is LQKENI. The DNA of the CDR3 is TGTGCCAGCTCATCTCAGGGGAAGGATTCACCCCTCCACTTT. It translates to CASSSQGKDSPLHF.

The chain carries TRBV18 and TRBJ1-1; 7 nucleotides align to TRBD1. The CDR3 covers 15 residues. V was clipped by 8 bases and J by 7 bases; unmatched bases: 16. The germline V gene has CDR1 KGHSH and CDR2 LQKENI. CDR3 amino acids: CASAGADRHKNEAFF. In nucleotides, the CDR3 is TGTGCCAGCGCTGGGGCGGACAGGCATAAAAATGAAGCTTTCTTT.

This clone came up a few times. DNA for the CDR3: TGCGCCAGCAGCTCCTTTGACAATGAAGCTTTCTTT. As protein: CASSSFDNEAFF. The chain uses TRBV5-1 and TRBJ1-1; D ambiguous. Trimming shortened V by 3 bases and J by 7 bases, and 10 bases separated the two germline ends. In germline, CDR1 is SGHRS, CDR2 YFSETQ. CDR3 length equals 12 residues.

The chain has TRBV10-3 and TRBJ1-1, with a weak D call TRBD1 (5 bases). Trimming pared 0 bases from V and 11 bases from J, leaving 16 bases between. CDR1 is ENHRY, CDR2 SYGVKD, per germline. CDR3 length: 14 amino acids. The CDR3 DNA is TGTGCCATCAGTGAGTCGACTCAGAGACAGATCGCTTTCTTT. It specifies CAISESTQRQIAFF.

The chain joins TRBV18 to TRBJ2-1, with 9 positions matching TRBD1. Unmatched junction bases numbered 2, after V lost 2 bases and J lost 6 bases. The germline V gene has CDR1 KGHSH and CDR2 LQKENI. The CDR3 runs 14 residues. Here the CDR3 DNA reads TGTGCCAGCTCACCAGGGACAGGGCCCAATGAGCAGTTCTTC. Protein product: CASSPGTGPNEQFF.

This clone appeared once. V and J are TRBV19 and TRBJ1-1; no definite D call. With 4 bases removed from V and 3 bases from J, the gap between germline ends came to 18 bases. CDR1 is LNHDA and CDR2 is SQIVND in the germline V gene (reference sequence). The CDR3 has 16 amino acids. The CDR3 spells CASSTRTGEQDTEAFF. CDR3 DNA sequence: TGTGCCAGTAGTACAAGGACCGGGGAACAAGACACTGAAGCTTTCTTT.

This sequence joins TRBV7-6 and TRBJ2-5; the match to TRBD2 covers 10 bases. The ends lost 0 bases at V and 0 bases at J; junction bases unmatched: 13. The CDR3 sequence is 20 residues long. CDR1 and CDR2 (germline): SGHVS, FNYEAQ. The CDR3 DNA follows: TGTGCCAGCAGCTTAGCGGGTAGGGCTAGCGGGAGTCATTACCAAGAGACCCAGTACTTC. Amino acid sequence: CASSLAGRASGSHYQETQYF.

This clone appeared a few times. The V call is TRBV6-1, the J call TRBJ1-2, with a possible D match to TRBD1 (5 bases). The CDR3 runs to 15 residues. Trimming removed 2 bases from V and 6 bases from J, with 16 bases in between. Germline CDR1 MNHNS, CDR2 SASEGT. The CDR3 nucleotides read TGTGCCAGCAGTGAATTTGGGAGGTGGGGCCATGGCTACACCTTC. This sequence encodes CASSEFGRWGHGYTF.